Here is one T cell receptor beta chain with its context. Its antigen remains unidentified. Libraries were prepared by immunoSEQ multiplex PCR; TCRdb keeps only in-frame clonotypes and omits some of them. This table holds approximately 72,000 clones, roughly 80% found once. The data were obtained in a study of radiotherapy plus CTLA-4 blockade in lung cancer. Broader study findings: Early clonal dynamics of blood T cells, together with interferon-beta, were reported as the best response predictor.

V trimming: 6 bases; J trimming: 7 bases; junction bases outside the gene matches: 9. The V gene's germline CDR1 is MNHEY and CDR2 SVGAGI. The CDR3 consists of 13 residues. This TCR came from a human donor with non-small cell lung cancer who had a complete response to radiotherapy plus ipilimumab. The chain uses TRBV6-5 and TRBJ2-7; 7 bases map to TRBD1. Sample: peripheral blood, taken from a patient treated with radiotherapy plus ipilimumab. Here the CDR3 reads CASSVQGSGEQYF. The CDR3 DNA is TGTGCCAGCAGCGTACAGGGGTCGGGGGAGCAGTACTTC.